This is a list of T cell receptor beta chains from one sample in a study of T cells in Graves' hyperthyroidism and ophthalmopathy. MiXCR, applied by TCRdb to the multiplex PCR reads, yields one record per CDR3 protein. The sample includes 300,000 to 450,000 distinct CDR3 sequences, over 11% seen only once; the top ten take about 11%. The source material was blood. The origin of the receptors is a woman aged 55-70 years with Graves' hyperthyroidism. Both conserved end residues are part of each CDR3. D genes are given only for firm matches. Size tells how often a clone was seen (once, few, many) or the class of an expanded clone, and some rows leave it out.

V gene,clone size,D gene,J gene,CDR3 protein,CDR3 DNA
TRBV18,NA,TRBD1,TRBJ2-7,CASSPPGTGHYEQYF,TGTGCCAGCTCACCACCCGGGACAGGGCACTACGAGCAGTACTTC
TRBV19,few,NA,TRBJ1-2,CASSMDQSYGYTF,TGTGCCAGTAGTATGGACCAATCGTATGGCTACACCTTC
TRBV12-3/TRBV12-4,few,NA,TRBJ1-2,CASSPQMNYGYTF,TGTGCCAGCAGTCCGCAAATGAACTATGGCTACACCTTC
TRBV5-5,many,NA,TRBJ1-5,CASSAGPGRNQPQHF,TGTGCCAGCAGCGCGGGACCTGGTAGGAATCAGCCCCAGCATTTT
TRBV24-1,many,TRBD1,TRBJ2-7,CATSGSGTGQHEQYF,TGTGCCACCAGTGGGTCCGGGACAGGCCAGCACGAGCAGTACTTC
TRBV12-3/TRBV12-4,many,NA,TRBJ2-5,CASSSSLGSQYF,TGTGCCAGCAGTTCCTCTTTGGGGAGCCAGTACTTC
TRBV2,many,NA,TRBJ2-7,CASSEGSGGAYEQYF,TGTGCCAGCAGTGAAGGGTCAGGGGGGGCCTACGAGCAGTACTTC
TRBV11-3,NA,TRBD1,TRBJ2-2,CASSQGQGWYGELFF,TGTGCCAGCAGCCAGGGACAGGGTTGGTACGGGGAGCTGTTTTTT
TRBV12-3/TRBV12-4,many,TRBD2,TRBJ2-1,CASSIGTSRIDEQFF,TGTGCCAGCAGTATAGGGACTAGTAGAATCGATGAGCAGTTCTTC
TRBV5-6,many,NA,TRBJ2-7,CASSSGTNTRDYEQYF,TGTGCCAGCAGCTCCGGGACAAATACGAGGGATTACGAGCAGTACTTC
TRBV29-1,few,NA,TRBJ2-7,CRTGCLSYEQYF,TGCAGGACCGGGTGTCTCTCCTACGAGCAGTACTTC
TRBV6-2/TRBV6-3,many,NA,TRBJ1-2,CASNRAGVASYTF,TGTGCCAGCAACAGGGCGGGGGTGGCAAGCTACACCTTC
TRBV15,few,NA,TRBJ2-5,CATSSVSRETQYF,TGTGCCACCAGCTCGGTGTCCAGAGAGACCCAGTACTTC
TRBV5-6,many,NA,TRBJ2-7,CASSEPGLSYEQYF,TGTGCCAGCAGCGAACCGGGACTCTCCTACGAGCAGTACTTC
TRBV29-1,many,TRBD1,TRBJ2-1,CSVVGTGYNEQFF,TGCAGCGTTGTAGGGACAGGCTACAATGAGCAGTTCTTC
TRBV11-2,NA,TRBD2,TRBJ2-4,CASGTSQNIQYF,TGTGCCAGCGGGACTAGCCAAAACATTCAGTACTTC
TRBV11-3,NA,NA,TRBJ2-1,CASAGGIQNEQFF,TGTGCCAGCGCCGGCGGGATTCAGAATGAGCAGTTCTTC
TRBV20-1,NA,NA,TRBJ1-4,CSARDREEKLFF,TGCAGTGCTAGAGATCGGGAAGAAAAACTGTTTTTT
TRBV5-1,many,NA,TRBJ1-1,CASSGRQEGTEAFF,TGCGCCAGCAGCGGTAGACAGGAGGGAACTGAAGCTTTCTTT
TRBV20-1,many,NA,TRBJ2-3,CSASLIAGLTDTQYF,TGCAGTGCTAGTCTAATCGCGGGCCTCACAGATACGCAGTATTTT
TRBV29-1,many,TRBD1,TRBJ1-2,CSGGGQGALGGYTF,TGCAGCGGTGGCGGGCAGGGGGCCCTGGGAGGCTACACCTTC
TRBV12-3/TRBV12-4,many,TRBD2,TRBJ2-3,CASSNSGGGTDTQYF,TGTGCCAGCAGTAACAGCGGGGGGGGGACAGATACGCAGTATTTT
TRBV11-3,many,TRBD1,TRBJ1-6,CASSSPRQGVNSPLHF,TGTGCCAGCAGCTCGCCGCGACAGGGGGTAAATTCACCCCTCCACTTT
TRBV5-1,many,NA,TRBJ1-1,CASSLGHDTEAFF,TGCGCCAGCAGCTTGGGGCACGACACTGAAGCTTTCTTT
TRBV24-1,many,NA,TRBJ2-1,CATSDLGGVNYNEQFF,TGTGCCACCAGTGATTTAGGAGGGGTCAACTACAATGAGCAGTTCTTC
TRBV27,many,TRBD2,TRBJ2-3,CASRVYGLVRRGATDTQYF,TGTGCCAGCAGAGTTTACGGACTAGTTAGGCGGGGGGCCACAGATACGCAGTATTTT